This T cell receptor beta chain emerged from a study of Tregs in tolerant kidney transplant recipients. Looking at the study overall: Related graft donors supplied nonmyeloablative bone marrow transplants, and mixed chimerism was transient.

To note about this clone: With the read ending 3 residues before the CDR3 end, the germline J gene is used to fill in that end.

J gave up 4 bases and V 4 bases, and 7 bases lay outside the gene matches. CDR3 length: 15 amino acids. From germline, CDR1 is SGHVS and CDR2 FNYEAQ. Profiled with immunoSEQ multiplex PCR; TCRdb holds only in-frame clones, not every one. This sample's clone table lists about 30,000 clones. CD4+CD25+CD127- Tregs, CD4+CD25- non-Tregs, CD4 and CD8 cells were sorted. This chain uses TRBV7-6 with TRBJ2-7; 10 bases line up with TRBD2. This receptor was obtained from a human donor who received a combined kidney and bone marrow transplant. Here the sequenced sample was CD8+ T cells from blood, taken before the transplant. The chain's CDR3 is CASSYVASGSYEQYF. The sequenced part of the CDR3 DNA is TGTGCCAGCAGCTACGTCGCTAGCGGGAGTTACGAG.